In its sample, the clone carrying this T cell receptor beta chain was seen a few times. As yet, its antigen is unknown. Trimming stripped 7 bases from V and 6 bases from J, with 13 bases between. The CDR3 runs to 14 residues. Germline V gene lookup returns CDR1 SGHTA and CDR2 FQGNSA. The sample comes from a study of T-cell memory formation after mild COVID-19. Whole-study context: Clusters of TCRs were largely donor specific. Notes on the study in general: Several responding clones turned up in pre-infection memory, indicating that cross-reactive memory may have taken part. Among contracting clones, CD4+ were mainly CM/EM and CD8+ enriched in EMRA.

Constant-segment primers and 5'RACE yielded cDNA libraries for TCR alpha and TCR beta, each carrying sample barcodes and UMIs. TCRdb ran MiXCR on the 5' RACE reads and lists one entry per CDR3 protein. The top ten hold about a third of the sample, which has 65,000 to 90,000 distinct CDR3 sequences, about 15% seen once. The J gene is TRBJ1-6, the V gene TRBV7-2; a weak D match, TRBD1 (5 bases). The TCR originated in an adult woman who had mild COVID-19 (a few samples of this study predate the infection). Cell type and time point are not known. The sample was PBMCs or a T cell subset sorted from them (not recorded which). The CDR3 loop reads CASILWGSNSPLHF. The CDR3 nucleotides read TGTGCCAGCATCCTCTGGGGCAGTAATTCACCCCTCCACTTT. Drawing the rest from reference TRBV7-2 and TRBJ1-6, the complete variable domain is GAGVSQSPSNKVTEKGKDVELRCDPISGHTALYWYRQSLGQGLEFLIYFQGNSAPDKSGLPSDRFSAERTGGSVSTLTIQRTQQEDSAVYLCASILWGSNSPLHFGNGTRLTVT.